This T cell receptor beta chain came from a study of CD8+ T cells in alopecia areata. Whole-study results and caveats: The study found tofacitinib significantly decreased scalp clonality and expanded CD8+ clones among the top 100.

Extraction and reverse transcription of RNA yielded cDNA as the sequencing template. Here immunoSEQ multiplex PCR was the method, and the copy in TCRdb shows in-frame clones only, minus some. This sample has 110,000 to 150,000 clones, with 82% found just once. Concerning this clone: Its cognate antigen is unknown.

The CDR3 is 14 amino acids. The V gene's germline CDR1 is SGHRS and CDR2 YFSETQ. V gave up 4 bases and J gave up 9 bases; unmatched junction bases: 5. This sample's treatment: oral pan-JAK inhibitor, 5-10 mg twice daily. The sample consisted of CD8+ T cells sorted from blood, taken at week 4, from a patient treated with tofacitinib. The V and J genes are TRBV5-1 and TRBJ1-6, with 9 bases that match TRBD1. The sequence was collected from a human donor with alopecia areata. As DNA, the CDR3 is TGCGCCAGCAGCGCCCGGGACAGGGCTTCACCCCTCCACTTT. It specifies CASSARDRASPLHF.